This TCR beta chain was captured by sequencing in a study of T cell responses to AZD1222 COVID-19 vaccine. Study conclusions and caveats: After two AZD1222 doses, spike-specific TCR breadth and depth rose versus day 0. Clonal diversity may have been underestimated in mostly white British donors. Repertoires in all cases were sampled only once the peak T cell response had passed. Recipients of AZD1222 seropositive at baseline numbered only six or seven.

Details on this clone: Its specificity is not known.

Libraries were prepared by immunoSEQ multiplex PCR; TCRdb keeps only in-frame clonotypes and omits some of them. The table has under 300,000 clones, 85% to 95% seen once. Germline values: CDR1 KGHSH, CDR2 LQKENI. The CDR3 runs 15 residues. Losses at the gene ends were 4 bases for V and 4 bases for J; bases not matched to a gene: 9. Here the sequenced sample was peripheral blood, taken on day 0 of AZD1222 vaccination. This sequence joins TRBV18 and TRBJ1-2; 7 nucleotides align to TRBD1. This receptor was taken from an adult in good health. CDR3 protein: CASSRDRDSPYGYTF. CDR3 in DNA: TGTGCCAGCTCACGGGATCGGGACAGCCCCTATGGCTACACCTTC.